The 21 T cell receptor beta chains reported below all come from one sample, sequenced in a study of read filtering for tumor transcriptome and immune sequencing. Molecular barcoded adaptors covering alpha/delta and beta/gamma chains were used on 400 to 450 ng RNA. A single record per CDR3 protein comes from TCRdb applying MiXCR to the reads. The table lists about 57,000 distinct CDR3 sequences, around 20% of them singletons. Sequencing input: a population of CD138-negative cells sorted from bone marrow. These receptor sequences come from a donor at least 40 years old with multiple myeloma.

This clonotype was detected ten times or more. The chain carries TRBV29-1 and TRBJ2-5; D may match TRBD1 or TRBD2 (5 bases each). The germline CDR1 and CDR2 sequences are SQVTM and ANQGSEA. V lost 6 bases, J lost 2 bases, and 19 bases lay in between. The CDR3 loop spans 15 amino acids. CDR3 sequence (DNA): TGCAGCGTCCACCGGGTTGGGGACCTTCAAGAGACCCAGTACTTC. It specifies CSVHRVGDLQETQYF.

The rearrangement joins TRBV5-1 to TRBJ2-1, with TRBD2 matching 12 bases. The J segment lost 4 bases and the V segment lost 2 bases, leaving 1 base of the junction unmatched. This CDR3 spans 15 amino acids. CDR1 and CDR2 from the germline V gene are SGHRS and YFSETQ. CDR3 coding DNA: TGCGCCAGCAGCTTAACTAGCGGGGGGTACAATGAGCAGTTCTTC. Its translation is CASSLTSGGYNEQFF.

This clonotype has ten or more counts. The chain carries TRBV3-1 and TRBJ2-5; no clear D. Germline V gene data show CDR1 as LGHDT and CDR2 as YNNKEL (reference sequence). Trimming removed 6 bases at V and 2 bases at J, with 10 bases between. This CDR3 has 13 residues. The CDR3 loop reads CASSLGPQETQYF. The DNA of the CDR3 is TGTGCCAGCAGTCTCGGACCGCAAGAGACCCAGTACTTC.

The CDR3 nucleotides are TGTGCCTGGAGTGTACCTTGGGGGGAGCTCCAAGAGACCCAGTACTTC. It is translated as CAWSVPWGELQETQYF. The chain uses TRBV30 and TRBJ2-5; the D gene is possibly TRBD2 (6 bases). CDR3 length: 16 residues. Germline V gene sequence: CDR1 GTSNPN, CDR2 SVGIG (reference sequence). Trimming removed 0 bases from V and 1 base from J, with 15 bases in between.

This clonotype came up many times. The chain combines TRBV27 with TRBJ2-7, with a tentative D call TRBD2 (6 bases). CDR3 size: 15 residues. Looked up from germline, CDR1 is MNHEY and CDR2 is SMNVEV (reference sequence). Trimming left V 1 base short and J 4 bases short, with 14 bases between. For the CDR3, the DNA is TGTGCCAGCAGTTTATGGGGGGTAAGGGGATACGAGCAGTACTTC. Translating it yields CASSLWGVRGYEQYF.

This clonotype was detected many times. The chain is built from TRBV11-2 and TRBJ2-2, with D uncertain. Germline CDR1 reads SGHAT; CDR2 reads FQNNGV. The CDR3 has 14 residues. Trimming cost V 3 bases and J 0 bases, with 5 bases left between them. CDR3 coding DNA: TGTGCCAGCAGCTTGGTATCGAACACCGGGGAGCTGTTTTTT. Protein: CASSLVSNTGELFF.

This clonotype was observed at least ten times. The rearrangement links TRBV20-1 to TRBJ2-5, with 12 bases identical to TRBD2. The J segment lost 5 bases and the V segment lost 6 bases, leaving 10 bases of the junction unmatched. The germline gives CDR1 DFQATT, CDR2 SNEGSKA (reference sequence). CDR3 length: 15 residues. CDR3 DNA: TGCAGTGCCGAAAGACTAGCGGGAGTTAGGGAGACCCAGTACTTC. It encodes CSAERLAGVRETQYF.

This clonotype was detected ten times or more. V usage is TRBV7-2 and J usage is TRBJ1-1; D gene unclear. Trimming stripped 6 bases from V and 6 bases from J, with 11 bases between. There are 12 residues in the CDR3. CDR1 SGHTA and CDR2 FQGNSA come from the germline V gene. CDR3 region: CASRPGVAEAFF. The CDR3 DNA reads TGTGCCAGCAGACCCGGGGTCGCTGAAGCTTTCTTT.

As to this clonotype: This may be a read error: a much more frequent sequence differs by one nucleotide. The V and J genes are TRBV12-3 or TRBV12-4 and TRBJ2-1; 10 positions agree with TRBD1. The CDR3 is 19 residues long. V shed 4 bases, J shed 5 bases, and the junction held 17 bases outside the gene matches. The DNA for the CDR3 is TGTGCCAGCAGTTCAACCGGGACAGGGGAGTACAGACACAACAATGAGCAGTTCTTC. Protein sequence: CASSSTGTGEYRHNNEQFF.

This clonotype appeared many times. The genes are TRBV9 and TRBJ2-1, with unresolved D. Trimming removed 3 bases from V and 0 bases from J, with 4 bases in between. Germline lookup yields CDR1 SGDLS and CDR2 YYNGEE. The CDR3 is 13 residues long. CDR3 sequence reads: CASSGLSYNEQFF. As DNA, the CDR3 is TGTGCCAGCAGCGGACTCTCCTACAATGAGCAGTTCTTC.

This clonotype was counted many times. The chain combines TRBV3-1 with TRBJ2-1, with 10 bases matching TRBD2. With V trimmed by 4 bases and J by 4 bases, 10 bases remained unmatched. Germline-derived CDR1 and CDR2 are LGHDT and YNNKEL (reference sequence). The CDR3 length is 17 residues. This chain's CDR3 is CASSREGQLAGYNEQFF. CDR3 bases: TGTGCCAGCAGCCGAGAGGGACAACTAGCGGGGTACAATGAGCAGTTCTTC.

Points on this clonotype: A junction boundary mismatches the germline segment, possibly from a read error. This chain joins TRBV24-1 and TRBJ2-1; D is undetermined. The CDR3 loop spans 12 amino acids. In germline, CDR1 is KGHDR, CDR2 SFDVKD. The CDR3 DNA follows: TGTGCCACCAGTGATTTGCGGAATGAGCAGTCTTTC. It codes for CATSDLRNEQSF.

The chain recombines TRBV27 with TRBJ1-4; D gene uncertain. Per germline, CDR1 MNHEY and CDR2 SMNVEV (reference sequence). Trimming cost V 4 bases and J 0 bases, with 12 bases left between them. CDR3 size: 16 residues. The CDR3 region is CASSSAWQATNEKLFF. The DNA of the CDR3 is TGTGCCAGCAGTTCCGCGTGGCAGGCAACTAATGAAAAACTGTTTTTT.

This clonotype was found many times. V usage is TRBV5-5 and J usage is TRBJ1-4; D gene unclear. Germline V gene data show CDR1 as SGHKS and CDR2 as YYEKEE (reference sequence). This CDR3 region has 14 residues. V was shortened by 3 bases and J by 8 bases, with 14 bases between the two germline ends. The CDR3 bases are TGTGCCAGCAGCTCTACAGCTAATCAGGAAAAACTGTTTTTT. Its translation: CASSSTANQEKLFF.

The CDR3 loop is CSVASANNEQFF. The CDR3 bases are TGCAGCGTTGCTAGCGCCAACAATGAGCAGTTCTTC. The V gene is TRBV29-1, the J gene TRBJ2-1; D perhaps matches TRBD2 (6 bases). V lost 4 bases and J 5 bases, leaving 9 bases between the germline ends. The CDR3 runs to 12 residues. Germline-derived CDR1 and CDR2 are SQVTM and ANQGSEA.

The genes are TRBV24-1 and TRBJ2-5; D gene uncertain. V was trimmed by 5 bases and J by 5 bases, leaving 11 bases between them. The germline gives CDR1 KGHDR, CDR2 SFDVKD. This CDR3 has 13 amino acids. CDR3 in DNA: TGTGCCACCAGTGCAGTGCAAACCGAGACCCAGTACTTC. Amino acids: CATSAVQTETQYF.

The CDR3 loop is CASSPSQVSRKETQYF. CDR3 sequence (DNA): TGTGCCAGCAGTCCCTCACAGGTATCCAGAAAGGAGACCCAGTACTTC. The V call is TRBV28, the J call TRBJ2-5, with a weak D call TRBD1 (5 bases). Trimming pared 5 bases from V and 5 bases from J, leaving 21 bases between. This CDR3 region has 16 residues. The germline V gene has CDR1 MDHEN and CDR2 SYDVKM.

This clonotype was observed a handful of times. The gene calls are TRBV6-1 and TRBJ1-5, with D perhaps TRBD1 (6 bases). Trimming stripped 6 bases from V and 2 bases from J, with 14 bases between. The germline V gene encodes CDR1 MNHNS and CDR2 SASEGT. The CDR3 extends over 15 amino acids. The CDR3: CASRGGGDGNQPQHF. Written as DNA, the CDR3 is TGTGCCAGCAGAGGGGGGGGAGACGGCAATCAGCCCCAGCATTTT.

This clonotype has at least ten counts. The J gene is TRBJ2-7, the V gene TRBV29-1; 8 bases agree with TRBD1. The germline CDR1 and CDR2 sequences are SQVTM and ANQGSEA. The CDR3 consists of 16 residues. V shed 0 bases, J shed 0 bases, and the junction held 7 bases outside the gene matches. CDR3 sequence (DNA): TGCAGCGTTGAAGAAAGCGGACAGGGTTACTCCTACGAGCAGTACTTC. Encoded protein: CSVEESGQGYSYEQYF.

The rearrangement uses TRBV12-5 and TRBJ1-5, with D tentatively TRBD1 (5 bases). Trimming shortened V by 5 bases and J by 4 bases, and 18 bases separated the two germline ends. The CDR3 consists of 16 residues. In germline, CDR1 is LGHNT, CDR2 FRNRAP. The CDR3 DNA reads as TGTGCTAGTGGTCCCCCCCATGGGACGGGAAATCAGCCCCAGCATTTT. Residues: CASGPPHGTGNQPQHF.

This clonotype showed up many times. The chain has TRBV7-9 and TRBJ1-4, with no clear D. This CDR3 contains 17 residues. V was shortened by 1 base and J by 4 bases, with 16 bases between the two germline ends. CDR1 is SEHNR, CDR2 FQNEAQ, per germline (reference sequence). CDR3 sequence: CASSLGAPPSRNEKLFF. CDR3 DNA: TGTGCCAGCAGCTTAGGGGCCCCCCCCAGCCGTAATGAAAAACTGTTTTTT. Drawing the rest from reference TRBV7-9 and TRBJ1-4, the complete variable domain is DTGVSQNPRHKITKRGQNVTFRCDPISEHNRLYWYRQTLGQGPEFLTYFQNEAQLEKSRLLSDRFSAERPKGSFSTLEIQRTEQGDSAMYLCASSLGAPPSRNEKLFFGSGTQLSVL.